The 8 T cell receptor beta chains below were found in one sample sequenced in a study of cytomegalovirus exposure and HLA in healthy donors (TCRdb year 2017). The library was obtained by the immunoSEQ multiplex PCR assay. For the multiplex PCR, a mixture combining 60 forward primers for TCR Vbeta segments and 13 reverse primers for TCR Jbeta segments was used. Not all clones reach the TCRdb copy of this immuneACCESS table, which keeps in-frame sequences only. Checked studies attribute under half of the gap to unresolved V genes and leave the rest unexplained. The sample yields about 120,000 clones; about 83% were counted once. Clones ranked in the top ten supply approximately 2.6% of the sample. Sequenced: PBMCs. These receptors came from a female donor in good health and CMV-seronegative.

The gene calls are TRBV6-1 and TRBJ2-7; weak D call: TRBD2 (6 bases). The V end lost 0 bases, the J end lost 2 bases, and 14 bases lay between the germline ends. Germline-derived CDR1 and CDR2 are MNHNS and SASEGT. This CDR3 spans 16 amino acids. The CDR3: CASSEASLARTYEQYF. CDR3 sequence (DNA): TGTGCCAGCAGTGAAGCGAGTCTAGCGAGGACCTACGAGCAGTACTTC.

The rearrangement uses TRBV6-5 and TRBJ1-1; 8 bases are shared with TRBD1. The J segment lost 5 bases and the V segment lost 11 bases, leaving 7 bases of the junction unmatched. Germline values: CDR1 MNHEY, CDR2 SVGAGI. The CDR3 contains 12 residues. The CDR3 loop is CAVQGARTEAFF. The CDR3 region has the DNA TGTGCCGTTCAGGGGGCGAGGACTGAAGCTTTCTTT.

V and J are TRBV2 and TRBJ2-3, with 12 bases fitting TRBD2. Germline V lookup: CDR1 SNHLY, CDR2 FYNNEI. Trimming cost V 6 bases and J 2 bases; bases outside gene matches: 6. The CDR3 has 16 amino acids. The CDR3 nucleotides read TGTGCCAGCAGACCCGGACTAGCGGGGTTCACAGATACGCAGTATTTT. It specifies CASRPGLAGFTDTQYF.

The chain has TRBV19 and TRBJ1-4; 7 bases map to TRBD1. V lost 5 bases, J lost 1 base, and 10 bases stayed unmatched. The CDR3 runs 17 residues. The germline V gene has CDR1 LNHDA and CDR2 SQIVND (reference sequence). In DNA form, the CDR3 reads TGTGCCAGTAGTCCTAGGGGACAGTTTGGAACTAATGAAAAACTGTTTTTT. Translation gives CASSPRGQFGTNEKLFF.

The chain is built from TRBV15 and TRBJ1-5; 8 bases line up with TRBD1. This CDR3 comprises 17 residues. The trim removed 0 bases at V and 6 bases at J, leaving 10 bases unmatched. Germline CDR1 LNHNV, CDR2 YYDKDF (reference sequence). CDR3 coding DNA: TGTGCCACCAGCAGAGATCAATCAGGACAGGGAGGTCAGCCCCAGCATTTT. Translation: CATSRDQSGQGGQPQHF. The full variable domain, rest sourced from reference TRBV15 and TRBJ1-5, is DAMVIQNPRYQVTQFGKPVTLSCSQTLNHNVMYWYQQKSSQAPKLLFHYYDKDFNNEADTPDNFQSRRPNTSFCFLDIRSPGLGDTAMYLCATSRDQSGQGGQPQHFGDGTRLSIL.

The chain has TRBV4-2 and TRBJ1-2; no clear D gene. Trimming left V 0 bases short and J 4 bases short, with 15 bases between. CDR3 length: 16 residues. Germline loops: CDR1 LGHNA, CDR2 YNFKEQ. Here the CDR3 reads CASSQDLGGQFYGYTF. In nucleotides, the CDR3 is TGTGCCAGCAGCCAAGATCTTGGTGGGCAATTCTATGGCTACACCTTC.

The V and J genes are TRBV7-2 and TRBJ2-5; 11 bases line up with TRBD1. The CDR3 is 14 residues long. With V trimmed by 4 bases and J by 4 bases, 2 bases remained unmatched. CDR1 and CDR2 from the germline V gene are SGHTA and FQGNSA. The CDR3 region is CASSSGQGGETQYF. The CDR3 region has the DNA TGTGCCAGCAGCTCGGGACAGGGGGGAGAGACCCAGTACTTC.

This rearrangement joins TRBV10-3 to TRBJ1-1; D is undetermined. The germline V gene has CDR1 ENHRY and CDR2 SYGVKD. The CDR3 has 12 amino acids. Trimming pared 3 bases from V and 0 bases from J, leaving 2 bases between. The CDR3: CAISDMNTEAFF. CDR3 bases: TGTGCCATCAGTGACATGAACACTGAAGCTTTCTTT.